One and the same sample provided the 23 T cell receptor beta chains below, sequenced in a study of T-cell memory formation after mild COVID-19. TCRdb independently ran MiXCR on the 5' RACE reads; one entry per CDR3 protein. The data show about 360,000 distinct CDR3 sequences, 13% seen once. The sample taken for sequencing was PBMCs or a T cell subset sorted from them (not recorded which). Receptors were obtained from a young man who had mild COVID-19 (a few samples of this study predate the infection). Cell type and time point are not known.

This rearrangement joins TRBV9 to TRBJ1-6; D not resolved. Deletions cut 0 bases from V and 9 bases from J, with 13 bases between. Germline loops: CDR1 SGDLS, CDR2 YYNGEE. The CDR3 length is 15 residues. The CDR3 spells CASSVGASEGSPLHF. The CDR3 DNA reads TGTGCCAGCAGCGTAGGTGCCTCCGAGGGTTCACCCCTCCACTTT.

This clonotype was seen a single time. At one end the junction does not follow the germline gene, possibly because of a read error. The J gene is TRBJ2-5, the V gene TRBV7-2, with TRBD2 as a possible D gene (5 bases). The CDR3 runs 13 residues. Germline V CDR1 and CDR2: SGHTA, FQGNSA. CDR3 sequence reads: CASSLLARETPYF. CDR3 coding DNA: TGTGCCAGCAGCTTACTGGCGAGGGAGACCCCGTACTTC.

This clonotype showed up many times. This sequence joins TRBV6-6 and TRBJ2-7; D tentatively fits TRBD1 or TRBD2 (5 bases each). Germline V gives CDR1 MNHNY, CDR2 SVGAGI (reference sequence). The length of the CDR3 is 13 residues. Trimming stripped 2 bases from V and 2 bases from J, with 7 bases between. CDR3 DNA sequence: TGTGCCAGCAGTTACGGGGGTACCTACGAGCAGTACTTC. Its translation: CASSYGGTYEQYF.

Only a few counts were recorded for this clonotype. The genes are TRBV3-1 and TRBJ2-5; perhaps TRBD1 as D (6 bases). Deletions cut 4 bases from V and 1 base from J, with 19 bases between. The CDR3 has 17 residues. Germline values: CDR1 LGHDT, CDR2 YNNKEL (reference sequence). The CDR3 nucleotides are TGTGCCAGCAGCCCACCAAAAGGACAGCAGGGCCAAGAGACCCAGTACTTC. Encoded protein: CASSPPKGQQGQETQYF.

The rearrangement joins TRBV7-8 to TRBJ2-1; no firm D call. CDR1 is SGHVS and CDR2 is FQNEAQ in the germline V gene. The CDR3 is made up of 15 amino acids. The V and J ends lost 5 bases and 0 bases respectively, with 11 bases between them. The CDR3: CASSPKTLSYNEQFF. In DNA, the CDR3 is TGTGCCAGCAGCCCCAAAACACTCTCCTACAATGAGCAGTTCTTC. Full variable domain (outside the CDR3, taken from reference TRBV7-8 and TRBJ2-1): GAGVSQSPRYKVAKRGQDVALRCDPISGHVSLFWYQQALGQGPEFLTYFQNEAQLDKSGLPSDRFFAERPEGSVSTLKIQRTQQEDSAVYLCASSPKTLSYNEQFFGPGTRLTVL.

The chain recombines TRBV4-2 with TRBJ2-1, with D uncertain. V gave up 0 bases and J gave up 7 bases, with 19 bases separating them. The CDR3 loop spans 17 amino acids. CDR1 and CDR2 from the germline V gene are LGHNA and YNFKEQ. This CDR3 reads CASSQESGVSILNEQFF. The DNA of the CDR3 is TGTGCCAGCAGCCAAGAATCGGGTGTATCTATCCTGAATGAGCAGTTCTTC.

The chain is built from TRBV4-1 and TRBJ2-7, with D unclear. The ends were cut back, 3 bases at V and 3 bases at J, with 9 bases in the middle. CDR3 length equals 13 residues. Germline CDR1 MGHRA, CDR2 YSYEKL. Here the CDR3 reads CASSQIPYYEQYF. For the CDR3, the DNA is TGCGCCAGCAGCCAGATACCCTACTACGAGCAGTACTTC.

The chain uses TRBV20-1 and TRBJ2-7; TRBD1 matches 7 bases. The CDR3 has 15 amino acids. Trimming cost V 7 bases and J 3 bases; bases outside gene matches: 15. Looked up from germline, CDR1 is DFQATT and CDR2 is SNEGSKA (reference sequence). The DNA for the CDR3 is TGCAGTGGTCTGGATCGGACAGGACCTCACTACGAGCAGTACGTC. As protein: CSGLDRTGPHYEQYV.

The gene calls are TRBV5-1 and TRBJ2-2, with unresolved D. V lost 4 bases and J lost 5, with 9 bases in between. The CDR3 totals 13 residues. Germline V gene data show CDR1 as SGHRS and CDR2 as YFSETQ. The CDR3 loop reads CASSGWGTGELFF. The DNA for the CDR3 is TGCGCCAGCAGCGGATGGGGTACCGGGGAGCTGTTTTTT.

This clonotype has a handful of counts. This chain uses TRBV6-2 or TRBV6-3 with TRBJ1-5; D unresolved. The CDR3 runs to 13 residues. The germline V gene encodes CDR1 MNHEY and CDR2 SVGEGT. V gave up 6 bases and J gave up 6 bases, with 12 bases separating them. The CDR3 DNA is TGTGCCAGCAGATGGAGGGTCGGTCAGCCCCAGCATTTT. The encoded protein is CASRWRVGQPQHF.

The CDR3 nucleotides read TGCGCCAGCAGCTTGGCCTTCGGTAATGAAAAACTGTTTTTT. Translation gives CASSLAFGNEKLFF. The chain couples TRBV5-1 to TRBJ1-4; D unclear. V was clipped by 0 bases and J by 4 bases, with 7 bases between them. Germline V gene sequence: CDR1 SGHRS, CDR2 YFSETQ. This CDR3 is built from 14 residues.

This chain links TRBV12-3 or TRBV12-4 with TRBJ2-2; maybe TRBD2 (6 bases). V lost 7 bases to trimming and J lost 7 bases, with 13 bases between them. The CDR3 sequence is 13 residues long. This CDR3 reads CASTNRGIGELFF. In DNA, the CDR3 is TGTGCCAGCACCAACCGGGGGATCGGGGAGCTGTTTTTT.

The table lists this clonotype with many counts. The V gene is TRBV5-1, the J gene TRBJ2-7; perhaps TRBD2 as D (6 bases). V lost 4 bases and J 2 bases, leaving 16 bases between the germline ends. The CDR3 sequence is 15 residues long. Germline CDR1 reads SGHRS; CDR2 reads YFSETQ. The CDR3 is CASSPAEGGAYEQYF. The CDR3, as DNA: TGCGCCAGCAGCCCGGCTGAGGGAGGTGCCTACGAGCAGTACTTC. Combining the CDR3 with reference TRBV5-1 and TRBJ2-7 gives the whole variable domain KAGVTQTPRYLIKTRGQQVTLSCSPISGHRSVSWYQQTPGQGLQFLFEYFSETQRNKGNFPGRFSGRQFSNSRSEMNVSTLELGDSALYLCASSPAEGGAYEQYFGPGTRLTVT.

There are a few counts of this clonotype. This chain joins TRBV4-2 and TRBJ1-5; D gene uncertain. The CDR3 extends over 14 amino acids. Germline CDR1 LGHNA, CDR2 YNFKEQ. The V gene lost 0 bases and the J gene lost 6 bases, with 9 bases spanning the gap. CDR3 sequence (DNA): TGTGCCAGCAGCCAAGACGGGCCGCGTCAGCCCCAGCATTTT. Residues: CASSQDGPRQPQHF.

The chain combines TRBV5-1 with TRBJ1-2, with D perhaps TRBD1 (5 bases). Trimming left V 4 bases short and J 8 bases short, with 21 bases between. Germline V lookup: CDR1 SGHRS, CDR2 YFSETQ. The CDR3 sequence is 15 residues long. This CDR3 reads CASSKRMQGGEGYTF. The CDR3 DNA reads TGCGCCAGCAGCAAGAGAATGCAGGGAGGAGAAGGCTACACCTTC.

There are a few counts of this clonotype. The chain's CDR3 is CASSQEVADTEAFF. CDR3 nucleotides: TGTGCCAGCAGCCAAGAGGTGGCCGACACTGAAGCTTTCTTT. The chain links TRBV4-2 to TRBJ1-1; D not certain. Trimming pared 0 bases from V and 3 bases from J, leaving 8 bases between. This CDR3 has 14 amino acids. Germline CDR1 and CDR2: LGHNA and YNFKEQ.

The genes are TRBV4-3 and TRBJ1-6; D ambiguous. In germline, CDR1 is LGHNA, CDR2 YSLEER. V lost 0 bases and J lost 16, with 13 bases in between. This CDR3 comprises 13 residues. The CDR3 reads CASSQERGTFLHF. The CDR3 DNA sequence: TGCGCCAGCAGCCAAGAGCGGGGAACCTTTCTCCACTTT.

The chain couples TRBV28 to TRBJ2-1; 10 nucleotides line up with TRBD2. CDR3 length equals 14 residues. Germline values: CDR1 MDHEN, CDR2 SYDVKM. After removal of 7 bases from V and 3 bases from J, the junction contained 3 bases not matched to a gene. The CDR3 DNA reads TGTGCCAGCACCACTAGCGGGGTCTACAATGAGCAGTTCTTC. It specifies CASTTSGVYNEQFF. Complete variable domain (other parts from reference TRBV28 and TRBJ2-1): DVKVTQSSRYLVKRTGEKVFLECVQDMDHENMFWYRQDPGLGLRLIYFSYDVKMKEKGDIPEGYSVSREKKERFSLILESASTNQTSMYLCASTTSGVYNEQFFGPGTRLTVL.

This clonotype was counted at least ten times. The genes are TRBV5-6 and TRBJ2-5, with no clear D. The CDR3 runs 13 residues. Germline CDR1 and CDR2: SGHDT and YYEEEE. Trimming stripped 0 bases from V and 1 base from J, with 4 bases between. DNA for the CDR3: TGTGCCAGCAGCTTGGGGGCCCAAGAGACCCAGTACTTC. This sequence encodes CASSLGAQETQYF.

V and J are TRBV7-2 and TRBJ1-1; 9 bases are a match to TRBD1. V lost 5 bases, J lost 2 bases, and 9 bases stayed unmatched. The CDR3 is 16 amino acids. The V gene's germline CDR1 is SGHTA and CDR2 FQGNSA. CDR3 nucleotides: TGTGCCAGCAGCACTCACAGGGGGCAGAGTAACACTGAAGCTTTCTTT. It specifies CASSTHRGQSNTEAFF.

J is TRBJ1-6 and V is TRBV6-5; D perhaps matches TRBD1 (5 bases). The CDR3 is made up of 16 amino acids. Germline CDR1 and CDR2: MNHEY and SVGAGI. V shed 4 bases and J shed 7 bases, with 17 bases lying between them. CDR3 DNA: TGTGCCAGCAGTTTAGATGCGGGGCAGGCGAATTCACCCCTCCACTTT. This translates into CASSLDAGQANSPLHF.

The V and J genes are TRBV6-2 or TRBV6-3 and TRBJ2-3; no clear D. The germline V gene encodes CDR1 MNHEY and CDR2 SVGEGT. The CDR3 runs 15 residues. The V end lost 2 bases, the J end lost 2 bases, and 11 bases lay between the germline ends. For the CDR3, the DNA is TGTGCCAGCAGTTACCGTGACATATACACAGATACGCAGTATTTT. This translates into CASSYRDIYTDTQYF.

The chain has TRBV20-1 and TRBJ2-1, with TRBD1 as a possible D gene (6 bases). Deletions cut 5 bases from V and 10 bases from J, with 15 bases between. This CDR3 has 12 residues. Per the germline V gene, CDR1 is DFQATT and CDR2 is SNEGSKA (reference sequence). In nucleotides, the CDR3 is TGCAGTGCTGTGGACAGAGTGAGGGAGCAGTTCTTC. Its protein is CSAVDRVREQFF.